These T cell receptor beta chains were read from a single sample in a study of T cell responses to AZD1222 COVID-19 vaccine. The table came from immunoSEQ multiplex PCR; TCRdb's copy has only in-frame clones and leaves some out. The table has tens of thousands of clones, 80% to 90% seen once; the top ten hold roughly 6.3%. This specimen was peripheral blood, taken on day 0 of AZD1222 vaccination. These receptors came from an adult in good health. Both conserved end residues are part of each CDR3. The D gene is left open where the match is weak. Clone size is shown for a subset of rows, as once, few, many or a class of expanded clone.

>NA|TRBJ1-1|TRBV15|NA
CATSRDLEGNTEAFF
TGTGCCACCAGCAGAGATCTAGAGGGGAACACTGAAGCTTTCTTT
>TRBD2|TRBJ2-3|TRBV7-8|NA
CASSHLAGADTQYF
TGTGCCAGCAGCCACCTAGCGGGCGCAGATACGCAGTATTTT
>TRBD1|TRBJ1-1|TRBV6-5|NA
CASSLGQKAFF
TGTGCCAGCAGCCTGGGACAGAAAGCTTTCTTT
>NA|TRBJ2-7|TRBV12-5|NA
CASGLDHEQYF
TGTGCTAGTGGTTTGGACCACGAGCAGTACTTC
>TRBD1|TRBJ1-1|TRBV2|NA
CASSQQGMGTEAFF
TGTGCCAGCAGCCAACAGGGGATGGGCACTGAAGCTTTCTTT
>NA|TRBJ1-2|TRBV2|few
CASGTLNNYGYTF
TGTGCCAGCGGGACACTAAATAACTATGGCTACACCTTC
>TRBD1|TRBJ2-5|TRBV28|NA
CASSLPGTAKETQYF
TGTGCCAGCAGTTTGCCCGGGACAGCAAAAGAGACCCAGTACTTC
>NA|TRBJ2-3|TRBV6-5|NA
CASSILRSDTQYF
TGTGCCAGCAGCATACTCCGAAGTGATACGCAGTATTTT
>NA|TRBJ2-1|TRBV27|NA
CASSLGSRAYNEQFF
TGTGCCAGCAGTTTAGGATCGAGGGCCTACAATGAGCAGTTCTTC
>NA|TRBJ2-1|TRBV6-4|NA
CASSSGLNSYNEQFF
TGTGCCAGCAGCTCTGGACTGAACTCCTACAATGAGCAGTTCTTC
>TRBD1|TRBJ1-2|TRBV7-3|NA
CASSLAGGYGYTF
TGTGCCAGCAGCTTAGCAGGGGGCTATGGCTACACCTTC
>TRBD2|TRBJ2-7|TRBV6-5|NA
CASSYWAGDPYEQYF
TGTGCCAGCAGTTACTGGGCGGGGGACCCCTACGAGCAGTACTTC
>NA|TRBJ2-2|TRBV11-2|once
CASSFVLGPLNTGELFF
TGTGCCAGCAGCTTCGTACTGGGCCCTTTAAACACCGGGGAGCTGTTTTTT
>NA|TRBJ1-3|TRBV5-4|once
CASSLGGISGNTIYF
TGTGCCAGCAGCTTGGGGGGTATCTCTGGAAACACCATATATTTT